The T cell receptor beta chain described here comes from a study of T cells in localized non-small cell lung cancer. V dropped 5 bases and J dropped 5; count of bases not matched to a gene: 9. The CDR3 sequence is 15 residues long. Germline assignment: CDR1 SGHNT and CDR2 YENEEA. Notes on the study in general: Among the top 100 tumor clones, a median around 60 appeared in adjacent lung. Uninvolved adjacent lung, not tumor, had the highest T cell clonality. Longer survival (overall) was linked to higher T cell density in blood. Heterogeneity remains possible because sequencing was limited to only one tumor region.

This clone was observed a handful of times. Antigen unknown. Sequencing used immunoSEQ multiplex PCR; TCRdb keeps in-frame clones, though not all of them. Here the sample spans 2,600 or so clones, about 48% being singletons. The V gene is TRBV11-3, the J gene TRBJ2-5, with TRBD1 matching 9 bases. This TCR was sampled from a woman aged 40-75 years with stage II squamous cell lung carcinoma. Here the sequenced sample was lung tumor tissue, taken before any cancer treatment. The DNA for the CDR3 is TGTGCCAGCAGCGCCTTAACAGGGGGCGGTGAGACCCAGTACTTC. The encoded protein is CASSALTGGGETQYF. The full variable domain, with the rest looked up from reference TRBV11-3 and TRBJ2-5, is EAGVVQSPRYKIIEKKQPVAFWCNPISGHNTLYWYLQNLGQGPELLIRYENEEAVDDSQLPKDRFSAERLKGVDSTLKIQPAELGDSAVYLCASSALTGGGETQYFGPGTRLLVL.